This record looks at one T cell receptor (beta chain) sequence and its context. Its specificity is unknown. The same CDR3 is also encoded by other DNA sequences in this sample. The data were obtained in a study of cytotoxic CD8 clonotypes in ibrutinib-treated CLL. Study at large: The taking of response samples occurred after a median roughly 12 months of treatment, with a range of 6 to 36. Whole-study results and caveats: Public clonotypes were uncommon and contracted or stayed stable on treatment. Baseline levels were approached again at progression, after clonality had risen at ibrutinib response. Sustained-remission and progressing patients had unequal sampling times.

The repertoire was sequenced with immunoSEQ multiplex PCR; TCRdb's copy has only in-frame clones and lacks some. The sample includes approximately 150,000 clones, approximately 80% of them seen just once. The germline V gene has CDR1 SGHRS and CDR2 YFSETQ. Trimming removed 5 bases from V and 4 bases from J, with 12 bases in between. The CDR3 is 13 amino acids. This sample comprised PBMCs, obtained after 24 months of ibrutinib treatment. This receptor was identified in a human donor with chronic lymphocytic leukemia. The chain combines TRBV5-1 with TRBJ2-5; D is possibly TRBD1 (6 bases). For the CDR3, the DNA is TGCGCCAGCAGTAATACAGGGTTAGAGACCCAGTACTTC. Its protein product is CASSNTGLETQYF.